This entry lists 29 T cell receptor beta chains sequenced from one sample in a study of beta chain features in type 1 diabetes (dated by TCRdb to 2017 to 2018). The library was produced with the immunoSEQ multiplex PCR assay. All of the isolated RNA was reverse transcribed with the High Capacity cDNA Reverse Transcription Kit, so expressed TCRB transcripts were sequenced. In its TCRdb copy, this immuneACCESS table keeps in-frame sequences only and misses some clones. Where compared with another copy, unresolved V genes explain less than half of these, and the others have no known cause. The sample includes under 550,000 clones, with approximately 10% observed a single time. The ten biggest clones cover 0.035% to 0.05% of the sample. Input material: naive CD4+ T cells from blood. Sample cell subset or site, as interpreted from the label and publication: true naive CD4+ T cells. Every receptor here comes from a woman aged 18-29 years in good health.

In this sample, this clone turned up a few times. The rearrangement links TRBV7-9 to TRBJ2-7, with D perhaps TRBD1 (5 bases). The V and J ends lost 4 bases and 3 bases respectively, with 16 bases between them. Germline lookup yields CDR1 SEHNR and CDR2 FQNEAQ (reference sequence). This CDR3 is built from 15 residues. CDR3 coding DNA: TGTGCCAGCAGCTCTTTCTTAAAAAGGGGCTACGAGCAGTACTTC. Amino acids: CASSSFLKRGYEQYF.

Turning to this clone: A much larger clone lies one base from this, so it may be a read error. For the CDR3, the DNA is TGTGCCAGCAGCTCCGGTGAGACCCAGTACTTC. Translating it yields CASSSGETQYF. This sequence joins TRBV11-1 and TRBJ2-5; D remains unclear. This CDR3 is 11 amino acids long. The V gene's germline CDR1 is SGHAT and CDR2 FQDESV (reference sequence). Deletions cut 4 bases from V and 5 bases from J, with 5 bases between.

V and J are TRBV6-5 and TRBJ1-1; the D is unclear. The V end was cut by 6 bases, the J end by 0 bases, with 11 bases between. The CDR3 has 14 amino acids. Per the germline V gene, CDR1 is MNHEY and CDR2 is SVGAGI. Here the CDR3 DNA reads TGTGCCAGCAGCACGGGATTTATGAACACTGAAGCTTTCTTT. This codes for CASSTGFMNTEAFF.

The CDR3: CASSFWVPGTGELFF. The CDR3 DNA is TGTGCCAGCAGCTTTTGGGTCCCGGGCACCGGGGAGCTGTTTTTT. The chain employs TRBV7-2 and TRBJ2-2; D not certain. In germline, CDR1 is SGHTA, CDR2 FQGNSA. V dropped 3 bases and J dropped 4 bases, with 12 bases sitting between them. The CDR3 is made up of 15 amino acids.

This clone was seen only a few times. This rearrangement joins TRBV7-6 to TRBJ2-3; D uncertain. CDR3 length equals 13 residues. Germline V gene lookup returns CDR1 SGHVS and CDR2 FNYEAQ. Trimming cost V 3 bases and J 4 bases, with 8 bases left between them. CDR3 DNA sequence: TGTGCCAGCAGCTTGTCCCTCCCAGATACGCAGTATTTT. Translation: CASSLSLPDTQYF.

This clone has only a few counts. The chain links TRBV7-2 to TRBJ2-5; D gene uncertain. There are 16 residues in the CDR3. Germline V lookup: CDR1 SGHTA, CDR2 FQGNSA. V lost 4 bases and J lost 1, with 16 bases in between. As DNA, the CDR3 is TGTGCCAGCAGCTACCGAGCGACGTCGATCCAAGAGACCCAGTACTTC. It specifies CASSYRATSIQETQYF.

The J gene is TRBJ2-1, the V gene TRBV9; 13 nucleotides line up with TRBD2. The CDR3 length is 15 residues. The germline V gene encodes CDR1 SGDLS and CDR2 YYNGEE. With V trimmed by 4 bases and J by 7 bases, 5 bases remained unmatched. The CDR3 is CASSNRLAGGNEQFF. CDR3 in DNA: TGTGCCAGCAGCAACCGACTAGCGGGAGGAAATGAGCAGTTCTTC.

This chain's CDR3 is CASSQGLAGGPDTQYF. CDR3 DNA: TGTGCCAGCAGCCAGGGACTAGCGGGGGGGCCAGATACGCAGTATTTT. V is TRBV4-2 and J is TRBJ2-3; 16 nucleotides match TRBD2. The CDR3 is 16 amino acids. Germline trimming cut 3 bases from V and 4 bases from J; bases unmatched to any gene: 1. Germline V lookup: CDR1 LGHNA, CDR2 YNFKEQ.

The table lists this clone with a few counts. The J gene is TRBJ2-7, the V gene TRBV13, with 11 bases that match TRBD1. The CDR3 runs 16 residues. Germline CDR1 is PRHDT and CDR2 is FYEKMQ (reference sequence). Trimming at V came to 2 bases and at J to 3 bases, leaving 6 bases not matched to a gene. CDR3 in DNA: TGTGCCAGCAGCTTATCTGGGACAGGGGGAGTCTACGAGCAGTACTTC. Protein: CASSLSGTGGVYEQYF.

This chain connects TRBV29-1 to TRBJ2-6; D ambiguous. The CDR3 extends over 14 amino acids. CDR1 SQVTM and CDR2 ANQGSEA come from the germline V gene. Between the trimmed V and J ends, which lost 5 bases and 0 bases, there was a span of 8 bases. The CDR3 is CSVSEVSGANVLTF. The CDR3 DNA follows: TGCAGCGTTTCCGAAGTCTCTGGGGCCAACGTCCTGACTTTC.

A few counts support this clone. This chain connects TRBV7-3 to TRBJ2-3, with D unclear. The V and J ends lost 2 bases and 5 bases respectively, with 11 bases between them. The CDR3 contains 14 residues. Germline V gene lookup returns CDR1 SGHTA and CDR2 FQGTGA. The DNA for the CDR3 is TGTGCCAGCAGCTTAGACTCCCCCGGAGATACGCAGTATTTT. It translates to CASSLDSPGDTQYF.

The table lists this clone with a few counts. The J gene is TRBJ2-7, the V gene TRBV7-2; maybe TRBD1 (5 bases). V shed 3 bases and J shed 2 bases, with 14 bases lying between them. CDR1 is SGHTA and CDR2 is FQGNSA in the germline V gene. CDR3 length equals 15 residues. The CDR3 DNA reads TGTGCCAGCAGCTTGGGGCAGAGGACCCCCTACGAGCAGTACTTC. Translating it yields CASSLGQRTPYEQYF. Using reference TRBV7-2 and TRBJ2-7 for the parts outside the CDR3, the full variable domain is GAGVSQSPSNKVTEKGKDVELRCDPISGHTALYWYRQSLGQGLEFLIYFQGNSAPDKSGLPSDRFSAERTGGSVSTLTIQRTQQEDSAVYLCASSLGQRTPYEQYFGPGTRLTVT.

The chain carries TRBV7-6 and TRBJ1-1; D is ambiguous. The CDR3 loop spans 13 amino acids. Between the trimmed V and J ends, which lost 3 bases and 1 base, there was a span of 6 bases. Germline CDR1 is SGHVS and CDR2 is FNYEAQ. The CDR3 loop is CASSLVTNTEAFF. CDR3 coding DNA: TGTGCCAGCAGCTTGGTCACGAACACTGAAGCTTTCTTT.

This clone was detected a few times. The rearrangement uses TRBV19 and TRBJ2-7; 7 bases match TRBD2. The germline CDR1 and CDR2 sequences are LNHDA and SQIVND (reference sequence). CDR3 size: 13 residues. Trimming cost V 6 bases and J 3 bases; bases outside gene matches: 5. The CDR3 sequence: CASSSAGLYEQYF. CDR3 in DNA: TGTGCCAGTAGCTCAGCGGGGCTCTACGAGCAGTACTTC.

V is TRBV27 and J is TRBJ2-7; no clear D. Germline V CDR1 and CDR2: MNHEY, SMNVEV (reference sequence). CDR3 length: 15 amino acids. Trimming took off 6 bases at V and 2 bases at J, with 17 bases between the two ends. The CDR3 DNA is TGTGCCAGCAGCCCAAACCTAGGGTTCACCTACGAGCAGTACTTC. Translation gives CASSPNLGFTYEQYF.

This clone appeared a few times. The CDR3 nucleotides are TGTGCCAGCAGTAGAGGGGCCGCAGATGAAAAACTGTTTTTT. Translating it yields CASSRGAADEKLFF. The chain couples TRBV27 to TRBJ1-4; possibly TRBD1 for D (5 bases). Trimming removed 5 bases from V and 6 bases from J, with 13 bases in between. Germline V gene data show CDR1 as MNHEY and CDR2 as SMNVEV (reference sequence). The CDR3 consists of 14 residues.

The CDR3 DNA reads TGTGCCAGCAGCGTCAGGGAATTACATTCCGGGGAGCTGTTTTTT. Amino acids: CASSVRELHSGELFF. V and J are TRBV7-8 and TRBJ2-2, with a tentative D call TRBD1 (5 bases). Between the trimmed V and J ends, which lost 5 bases and 6 bases, there was a span of 16 bases. CDR3 length equals 15 residues. Germline V gives CDR1 SGHVS, CDR2 FQNEAQ. Variable domain in full (rest from reference TRBV7-8 and TRBJ2-2): GAGVSQSPRYKVAKRGQDVALRCDPISGHVSLFWYQQALGQGPEFLTYFQNEAQLDKSGLPSDRFFAERPEGSVSTLKIQRTQQEDSAVYLCASSVRELHSGELFFGEGSRLTVL.

V and J are TRBV5-4 and TRBJ2-7; TRBD1 aligns across 8 bases. Germline trimming cut 2 bases from V and 5 bases from J; bases unmatched to any gene: 6. This CDR3 has 14 residues. Germline V CDR1 and CDR2: SGHNT, YYREEE (reference sequence). The CDR3 DNA reads as TGTGCCAGCAGCTTCGGGACAGGCCGGGACGAGCAGTACGTC. Translation gives CASSFGTGRDEQYV.

This clone was detected only a few times. This chain connects TRBV7-9 to TRBJ1-1, with 8 bases identical to TRBD1. The germline V gene has CDR1 SEHNR and CDR2 FQNEAQ (reference sequence). The CDR3 contains 13 residues. V was clipped by 8 bases and J by 6 bases; unmatched bases: 8. This chain's CDR3 is CASLRQGTSEAFF. In nucleotides, the CDR3 is TGTGCCAGCTTGAGACAGGGGACGTCTGAAGCTTTCTTT.

The sample holds a few counts of this clone. CDR3 protein: CAWGTSGSQQYF. CDR3 DNA sequence: TGTGCCTGGGGGACTAGCGGGAGCCAGCAGTATTTT. The chain carries TRBV30 and TRBJ2-3, with 14 bases aligning to TRBD2. The CDR3 has 12 amino acids. V shed 5 bases and J 11 bases; nucleotides not matched to a gene: 3. Germline V gene sequence: CDR1 GTSNPN, CDR2 SVGIG (reference sequence).

This clone was found a few times. The rearrangement joins TRBV30 to TRBJ2-5; the D is unclear. The J call may be incorrect, as the DNA end agrees better with TRBJ2-7. CDR3 size: 11 residues. CDR1 is GTSNPN, CDR2 SVGIG, per germline (reference sequence). The CDR3 coding sequence is TGTGCCTGGAGTGTGGCAAGCGAGCAGTACTTC. This gives the protein CAWSVASEQYF.

This clone has ten or more counts. Other DNA sequences from this sample encode an identical CDR3 as well. The V call is TRBV7-2, the J call TRBJ2-5; the D is unclear. V gave up 5 bases and J gave up 0 bases, with 4 bases separating them. CDR1 and CDR2 from the germline V gene are SGHTA and FQGNSA. The length of the CDR3 is 12 residues. The CDR3 sequence is CASSPYQETQYF. The CDR3 coding sequence is TGTGCCAGCAGCCCGTACCAAGAGACCCAGTACTTC.

The gene calls are TRBV2 and TRBJ1-2; no firm D call. The CDR3 totals 14 residues. Between the trimmed V and J ends, which lost 8 bases and 8 bases, there was a span of 21 bases. CDR1 and CDR2 from the germline V gene are SNHLY and FYNNEI. This chain's CDR3 is CASFQRAALGGYTF. CDR3 sequence (DNA): TGTGCCAGCTTCCAGAGGGCAGCGCTAGGCGGCTACACCTTC.

This clone was seen a handful of times. J is TRBJ2-7 and V is TRBV18, with D hard to call. V dropped 2 bases and J dropped 4 bases, with 18 bases sitting between them. CDR1 and CDR2 from the germline V gene are KGHSH and LQKENI. There are 16 residues in the CDR3. The CDR3 sequence: CASSPSGSPTKYEQYF. The CDR3 nucleotides are TGTGCCAGCTCACCAAGTGGCAGCCCTACCAAGTACGAGCAGTACTTC. The whole variable domain, filled in from reference TRBV18 and TRBJ2-7, reads NAGVMQNPRHLVRRRGQEARLRCSPMKGHSHVYWYRQLPEEGLKFMVYLQKENIIDESGMPKERFSAEFPKEGPSILRIQQVVRGDSAAYFCASSPSGSPTKYEQYFGPGTRLTVT.

This clone has only a few counts. The J gene is TRBJ2-5, the V gene TRBV7-9, with D possibly TRBD1 on 5 matching bases. The CDR3 sequence is 14 residues long. Germline V lookup: CDR1 SEHNR, CDR2 FQNEAQ (reference sequence). Trimming removed 7 bases from V and 1 base from J, with 13 bases in between. CDR3 loop: CASTNFRVQETQYF. CDR3 bases: TGTGCCAGCACTAATTTCAGGGTCCAAGAGACCCAGTACTTC.

The chain carries TRBV4-3 and TRBJ1-1; D ambiguous. Trimming took off 0 bases at V and 8 bases at J, with 16 bases between the two ends. Germline V lookup: CDR1 LGHNA, CDR2 YSLEER. This CDR3 spans 15 amino acids. CDR3 bases: TGCGCCAGCAGCCAAGATCGAACCGGGCCGCGGGAAGCTTTCTTT. It specifies CASSQDRTGPREAFF.

Written as DNA, the CDR3 is TGTGCCAGCAGCCTCTCCCGCGGGAGCAATGAGCAGTTCTTC. It specifies CASSLSRGSNEQFF. The gene calls are TRBV5-4 and TRBJ2-1, with 7 bases lining up with TRBD2. The germline V gene has CDR1 SGHNT and CDR2 YYREEE (reference sequence). V lost 4 bases to trimming and J lost 6 bases; unmatched junction nucleotides: 7. This CDR3 region has 14 residues. Variable domain in full (rest from reference TRBV5-4 and TRBJ2-1): ETGVTQSPTHLIKTRGQQVTLRCSSQSGHNTVSWYQQALGQGPQFIFQYYREEENGRGNFPPRFSGLQFPNYSSELNVNALELDDSALYLCASSLSRGSNEQFFGPGTRLTVL.

The gene calls are TRBV30 and TRBJ1-5; D gene ambiguous. Trimming cost V 1 base and J 0 bases, with 1 base left between them. This CDR3 contains 12 residues. Germline CDR1 and CDR2: GTSNPN and SVGIG (reference sequence). CDR3 nucleotides: TGTGCCTGGAGTGGTAGCAATCAGCCCCAGCATTTT. Amino acids: CAWSGSNQPQHF.

This clone was seen more than once but under ten times. The chain uses TRBV2 and TRBJ2-7; 8 nucleotides align to TRBD1. This CDR3 spans 12 amino acids. The J segment lost 7 bases and the V segment lost 8 bases, leaving 7 bases of the junction unmatched. Germline assignment: CDR1 SNHLY and CDR2 FYNNEI. CDR3 bases: TGTGCCAGCGGGGGACAGGCTCGGGAGCAGTACGTC. It codes for CASGGQAREQYV.